The entry below describes one TCR beta chain. The data belong to a study of control samples from healthy donors and cancer patients. Using immunoSEQ multiplex PCR, the repertoire was profiled, and TCRdb retains in-frame clones only, with some absent. The table shows 100,000 to 150,000 clones, with approximately 90% occurring only once. Germline-derived CDR1 and CDR2 are SGHRS and YFSETQ. The CDR3 contains 13 residues. Trimming pared 6 bases from V and 1 base from J, leaving 8 bases between. This TCR was recovered from a man younger than 35 in good health. Material: blood. The rearrangement uses TRBV5-1 and TRBJ1-3; D not resolved. As DNA, the CDR3 is TGCGCCAGCAAGGATGGATCTGGAAACACCATATATTTT. This encodes CASKDGSGNTIYF.